The 13 T cell receptor beta chains below were found in one sample sequenced in a study of a mutant IDH1 vaccine in newly diagnosed glioma. Clones were read by immunoSEQ multiplex PCR, and TCRdb kept only the in-frame ones, dropping some. The sample contains fewer than 85,000 clones, around 86% of which appear only once. Time point of the sample: baseline, week 1 (first vaccination visit). Sample treatment: pre-vaccination baseline after standard-of-care therapy. This sample comprised PBMCs, obtained from a glioma patient treated with radiotherapy, temozolomide or both. The receptors were sampled from a man aged 25 to 40 with glioma.

The V gene is TRBV4-1, the J gene TRBJ1-3, with TRBD1 matching over 7 bases. This CDR3 is built from 16 residues. V was pared by 4 bases and J by 4 bases, with 10 bases of the junction left unmatched. Per the germline V gene, CDR1 is MGHRA and CDR2 is YSYEKL. The CDR3 loop is CASSRGTGAWGNTIYF. The CDR3 DNA sequence: TGCGCCAGCAGCCGCGGCACAGGGGCTTGGGGAAACACCATATATTTT.

J is TRBJ1-1 and V is TRBV6-1; D is unresolved. The CDR3 runs to 13 residues. Trimming took off 7 bases at V and 0 bases at J, with 9 bases between the two ends. Germline-derived CDR1 and CDR2 are MNHNS and SASEGT. The CDR3 protein is CASTLSVNTEAFF. CDR3 DNA: TGTGCCAGCACCCTCAGTGTGAACACTGAAGCTTTCTTT.

This rearrangement joins TRBV5-1 to TRBJ2-7; D perhaps matches TRBD1 (6 bases). Germline loops: CDR1 SGHRS, CDR2 YFSETQ. This CDR3 contains 14 residues. Trimming shortened V by 4 bases and J by 0 bases, and 11 bases separated the two germline ends. The CDR3 reads CASSPTGNSYEQYF. In nucleotides, the CDR3 is TGCGCCAGCAGCCCGACAGGAAACTCCTACGAGCAGTACTTC.

CDR3 region: CASGGGFLSGNTIYF. Written as DNA, the CDR3 is TGTGCCTCCGGGGGCGGGTTCCTCTCTGGAAACACCATATATTTT. V gene TRBV11-2 combines with J gene TRBJ1-3; D possibly corresponds to TRBD1 (6 bases). V gave up 11 bases and J gave up 0 bases, with 17 bases separating them. The CDR3 extends over 15 amino acids. Germline-derived CDR1 and CDR2 are SGHAT and FQNNGV. The whole variable domain, filled in from reference TRBV11-2 and TRBJ1-3, reads EAGVAQSPRYKIIEKRQSVAFWCNPISGHATLYWYQQILGQGPKLLIQFQNNGVVDDSQLPKDRFSAERLKGVDSTLKIQPAKLEDSAVYLCASGGGFLSGNTIYFGEGSWLTVV.

The V call is TRBV7-9, the J call TRBJ2-6; 9 positions match TRBD1. The trim removed 9 bases at V and 0 bases at J, leaving 6 bases unmatched. Germline-derived CDR1 and CDR2 are SEHNR and FQNEAQ (reference sequence). This CDR3 region has 16 residues. The CDR3 loop is CASMGQGSSGANVLTF. The CDR3 nucleotides read TGTGCCAGTATGGGACAGGGAAGCTCTGGGGCCAACGTCCTGACTTTC.

The chain combines TRBV29-1 with TRBJ1-2, with D possibly TRBD1 on 6 matching bases. Germline V gives CDR1 SQVTM, CDR2 ANQGSEA. The CDR3 covers 14 residues. Trimming removed 6 bases from V and 1 base from J, with 15 bases in between. Here the CDR3 DNA reads TGCAGCGTGGCCTCCGGGACATTTAACTATGGCTACACCTTC. This sequence encodes CSVASGTFNYGYTF.

The chain combines TRBV6-4 with TRBJ1-6, with a possible D match to TRBD1 (6 bases). The CDR3 is 14 amino acids. V was trimmed by 5 bases and J by 6 bases, leaving 11 bases between them. Germline CDR1 is MRHNA and CDR2 is SNTAGT. The CDR3 protein is CASSPGHLNSPLHF. CDR3 nucleotide sequence: TGTGCCAGCAGTCCGGGACACCTTAATTCACCCCTCCACTTT.

Points on this clone: The identical CDR3 is also encoded by other nucleotide sequences in the sample. The chain uses TRBV4-1 and TRBJ1-2; 7 nucleotides align to TRBD1. J lost 8 bases, V lost 3 bases, and 15 bases had no gene match. Germline V gene data show CDR1 as MGHRA and CDR2 as YSYEKL. The CDR3 runs 16 residues. The CDR3 DNA sequence: TGCGCCAGCAGCCAGATGGGGGCAGGGGGGAACCAGGGCTACACCTTC. Translated: CASSQMGAGGNQGYTF.

The chain links TRBV28 to TRBJ2-1; D not certain. Trimming removed 1 base from V and 4 bases from J, with 14 bases in between. Germline loops: CDR1 MDHEN, CDR2 SYDVKM. This CDR3 has 16 amino acids. The DNA of the CDR3 is TGTGCCAGCAGTTTATTTTTTTCCGGGTCGTACAATGAGCAGTTCTTC. Protein: CASSLFFSGSYNEQFF.

V gene TRBV2 combines with J gene TRBJ1-5; no reliable D call. This CDR3 spans 16 amino acids. Germline-derived CDR1 and CDR2 are SNHLY and FYNNEI. Trimming took off 8 bases at V and 7 bases at J, with 24 bases between the two ends. In DNA, the CDR3 is TGTGCCAGCGCCCCCCGTTATGGGGTCAATAGACAGCCCCAGCATTTT. Amino acids: CASAPRYGVNRQPQHF.

The V gene is TRBV6-1, the J gene TRBJ2-6, with 8 bases identical to TRBD1. CDR3 length: 20 residues. Germline lookup yields CDR1 MNHNS and CDR2 SASEGT. V lost 4 bases to trimming and J lost 3 bases; unmatched junction nucleotides: 17. Written as DNA, the CDR3 is TGTGCCAGCAGTGTGAGTCGGCCAGGGGGCGGAAACGGTGGGGCCAACGTCCTGACTTTC. The encoded protein is CASSVSRPGGGNGGANVLTF.

The chain uses TRBV6-1 and TRBJ1-1, with 9 bases fitting TRBD1. CDR3 length: 15 residues. Germline V gene data show CDR1 as MNHNS and CDR2 as SASEGT. V lost 2 bases and J lost 1; bases outside the gene matches: 2. CDR3 DNA sequence: TGTGCCAGCAGTGAAAGGACAGGGGCGAACACTGAAGCTTTCTTT. Translating gives CASSERTGANTEAFF.

The chain has TRBV10-1 and TRBJ2-7; D not certain. This CDR3 comprises 14 residues. Looked up from germline, CDR1 is WNHNN and CDR2 is SYGVQD (reference sequence). V was pared by 1 base and J by 0 bases, with 7 bases between. The CDR3 DNA is TGCGCCAGCAGTGAGTACCTGAGCTCCTACGAGCAGTACTTC. Translation gives CASSEYLSSYEQYF.